These 24 T cell receptor beta chains share one sample of origin, sequenced in a study of CD8+CD57+ T cells in acquired aplastic anemia. The template for TCR beta VDJ and CDR3 sequence profiling was genomic DNA. TCRdb used MiXCR to reprocess the reads, holding one entry per CDR3 protein. The data hold hundreds of thousands of distinct CDR3 sequences, with approximately 70% observed a single time. The sample taken for sequencing was sorted CD4+, CD8+, or CD8+CD57+ T cells (not recorded which) from PBMCs. The receptors stem from a human donor in good health, serving as a control.

The V gene is TRBV2, the J gene TRBJ1-6, with D possibly being TRBD1 (6 bases). The CDR3 has 15 amino acids. V was shortened by 6 bases and J by 9 bases, with 18 bases between the two germline ends. Germline loops: CDR1 SNHLY, CDR2 FYNNEI. This chain's CDR3 is CASSPGQQGGSPLHF. The CDR3 nucleotides read TGTGCCAGCAGCCCAGGCCAACAGGGAGGTTCACCCCTCCACTTT.

This clonotype was seen at least ten times. The gene calls are TRBV6-1 and TRBJ1-4; 7 bases are shared with TRBD1. The CDR3 loop spans 12 amino acids. V trimming: 7 bases; J trimming: 11 bases; junction bases outside the gene matches: 7. Germline CDR1 and CDR2: MNHNS and SASEGT. The CDR3 DNA sequence: TGTGCCAGCAATGACAGGGAGTGGAAACTGTTTTTT. It is translated as CASNDREWKLFF.

V is TRBV7-8 and J is TRBJ1-5, with D uncertain. The CDR3 has 14 residues. Germline CDR1 and CDR2: SGHVS and FQNEAQ. Between the trimmed V and J ends, which lost 1 base and 2 bases, there was a span of 6 bases. The CDR3 loop reads CASSLEAGNQPQHF. The CDR3 region has the DNA TGTGCCAGCAGCTTAGAAGCGGGCAATCAGCCCCAGCATTTT.

In this sample, this clonotype turned up many times. This chain connects TRBV4-1 to TRBJ1-6, with a weak D call TRBD1 (5 bases). V was cut by 0 bases and J by 9 bases, with 12 bases left in between. The length of the CDR3 is 15 residues. CDR1 is MGHRA, CDR2 YSYEKL, per germline. The CDR3 reads CASSQDATVFSPLHF. CDR3 bases: TGCGCCAGCAGCCAAGACGCGACAGTCTTTTCACCCCTCCACTTT.

This clonotype was counted at least ten times. The V gene is TRBV7-2, the J gene TRBJ1-1, with D unresolved. Trimming took 5 bases from V and 0 from J, leaving 22 bases between them. The CDR3 is 18 amino acids. The germline CDR1 and CDR2 sequences are SGHTA and FQGNSA. CDR3 residues: CASSLRPIQRPVNTEAFF. In nucleotides, the CDR3 is TGTGCCAGCAGCCTGAGACCCATTCAGAGGCCGGTGAACACTGAAGCTTTCTTT.

V usage is TRBV20-1 and J usage is TRBJ2-4, with D possibly being TRBD1 (6 bases). V lost 6 bases, J lost 7 bases, and 13 bases lay in between. The CDR3 has 12 residues. Germline V gene data show CDR1 as DFQATT and CDR2 as SNEGSKA (reference sequence). CDR3 bases: TGCAGTGCCATGGGACAAACGAACATTCAGTACTTC. Translated, it gives CSAMGQTNIQYF.

This chain uses TRBV15 with TRBJ1-6; D is unresolved. V was trimmed by 0 bases and J by 9 bases, leaving 12 bases between them. Germline loops: CDR1 LNHNV, CDR2 YYDKDF (reference sequence). CDR3 length equals 15 residues. The CDR3 region has the DNA TGTGCCACCAGCAGAGATCTGGACCGTGGTTCACCCCTCCACTTT. Encoded protein: CATSRDLDRGSPLHF. Based on the CDR3 plus reference TRBV15 and TRBJ1-6, the full variable domain is DAMVIQNPRYQVTQFGKPVTLSCSQTLNHNVMYWYQQKSSQAPKLLFHYYDKDFNNEADTPDNFQSRRPNTSFCFLDIRSPGLGDTAMYLCATSRDLDRGSPLHFGNGTRLTVT.

The V gene is TRBV10-2, the J gene TRBJ1-6, with D possibly TRBD1 on 6 matching bases. Trimming took off 7 bases at V and 10 bases at J, with 23 bases between the two ends. CDR3 length: 16 residues. Germline V gene sequence: CDR1 WSHSY, CDR2 SAAADI. The CDR3 bases are TGCGCCAGCAAATTACGGGAACAGGGAGTATGGTCACCCCTCCACTTT. This codes for CASKLREQGVWSPLHF.

V and J are TRBV4-3 and TRBJ2-2, with 9 positions matching TRBD1. This CDR3 contains 16 residues. The V and J ends lost 1 base and 4 bases, in that order; junction bases with no gene match: 4. CDR1 and CDR2 (germline): LGHNA, YSLEER. CDR3 nucleotides: TGCGCCAGCAGCCAAGTGGGACAGGGTCCCACCGGGGAGCTGTTTTTT. Translation gives CASSQVGQGPTGELFF.

For this clonotype: Because it lacks the conserved phenylalanine or tryptophan at the end, this CDR3 is likely a read error. It is unclear where the CDR3 begins or ends on the DNA, so no DNA is shown, and the CDR3 is as TCRdb lists it. This chain joins TRBV10-3 and TRBJ2-7; the table's D gene call, TRBD1, was not cross checked with the DNA. The germline CDR1 and CDR2 sequences are ENHRY and SYGVKD. The CDR3 extends over 14 residues, inclusive of both ends. The CDR3: CAISGRTRGYEHFC.

In regard to this clonotype: A much larger clone differs by one base, so this may be a read error. The rearrangement joins TRBV4-2 to TRBJ2-3; a possible D gene is TRBD2 (5 bases). Germline values: CDR1 LGHNA, CDR2 YNFKEQ. The CDR3 is made up of 16 amino acids. The DNA for the CDR3 is TGCGCCAGCAGCCAAGATTTGGACTCTAGCACAGATACGCAGTGTTTT. This gives the protein CASSQDLDSSTDTQCF.

This rearrangement joins TRBV7-9 to TRBJ2-1; the match to TRBD1 covers 7 bases. Trimming cost V 5 bases and J 3 bases; bases outside gene matches: 4. Germline CDR1 reads SEHNR; CDR2 reads FQNEAQ (reference sequence). The CDR3 totals 14 residues. The chain's CDR3 is CASSPRQGYNEQFF. The CDR3 nucleotides are TGTGCCAGCAGCCCGAGACAGGGCTACAATGAGCAGTTCTTC.

This clonotype has a count of ten or more. This rearrangement joins TRBV3-1 to TRBJ1-2; D is unclear. Trimming removed 1 base at V and 4 bases at J, with 7 bases between. Germline CDR1 is LGHDT and CDR2 is YNNKEL (reference sequence). The CDR3 sequence is 13 residues long. CDR3 residues: CASSQGEFYGYTF. The CDR3, as DNA: TGTGCCAGCAGCCAAGGGGAGTTCTATGGCTACACCTTC. Using reference TRBV3-1 and TRBJ1-2 for the parts outside the CDR3, the full variable domain is DTAVSQTPKYLVTQMGNDKSIKCEQNLGHDTMYWYKQDSKKFLKIMFSYNNKELIINETVPNRFSPKSPDKAHLNLHINSLELGDSAVYFCASSQGEFYGYTFGSGTRLTVV.

This chain joins TRBV24-1 and TRBJ2-5; D gene ambiguous. CDR1 and CDR2 (germline): KGHDR, SFDVKD. V gave up 1 base and J gave up 5 bases, with 13 bases separating them. The CDR3 totals 15 residues. The CDR3 protein is CATSDLGQARETQYF. DNA of the CDR3: TGTGCCACCAGTGATTTAGGGCAGGCCAGGGAGACCCAGTACTTC.

The chain carries TRBV2 and TRBJ2-7; D might be TRBD1 (5 bases). The DNA end lines up better with TRBJ2-5; the J call may be wrong. CDR1 and CDR2 from the germline V gene are SNHLY and FYNNEI. CDR3 length equals 12 residues. The DNA of the CDR3 is TGTGCCACCAGCAGGGCTCAAGAGACCCAGTACTTC. It specifies CATSRAQETQYF.

The J gene is TRBJ2-2, the V gene TRBV2, with unresolved D. The DNA end lines up better with TRBJ1-1; the J call may be wrong. Germline CDR1 SNHLY, CDR2 FYNNEI. CDR3 size: 13 residues. CDR3: CATTLGSNPEAFF. In DNA form, the CDR3 reads TGTGCCACCACCCTGGGGTCTAACCCTGAAGCTTTCTTT.

In its sample, this clonotype was seen many times. This chain uses TRBV3-1 with TRBJ2-1; D ambiguous. In germline, CDR1 is LGHDT, CDR2 YNNKEL (reference sequence). The CDR3 is made up of 15 amino acids. Trimming cost V 0 bases and J 8 bases, with 14 bases left between them. The CDR3 coding sequence is TGTGCCAGCAGCCAAGATCTACGTCCTAGGGATGAGCAGTTCTTC. It translates to CASSQDLRPRDEQFF.

The CDR3 region is CASSLQGGINEQFF. In nucleotides, the CDR3 is TGTGCCAGCAGCCTGCAGGGTGGTATCAATGAGCAGTTCTTC. The chain links TRBV11-2 to TRBJ2-1, with a weak D call TRBD1 (5 bases). The CDR3 spans 14 residues. The V and J ends lost 5 bases and 6 bases respectively, with 14 bases between them. Per germline, CDR1 SGHAT and CDR2 FQNNGV.

The chain is built from TRBV20-1 and TRBJ1-3, with D possibly TRBD1 on 5 matching bases. Germline values: CDR1 DFQATT, CDR2 SNEGSKA (reference sequence). V dropped 3 bases and J dropped 4 bases, with 19 bases sitting between them. The length of the CDR3 is 16 residues. CDR3 sequence: CSASGSGAGVGNTIYF. CDR3 nucleotide sequence: TGCAGTGCTAGCGGATCCGGGGCAGGTGTGGGAAACACCATATATTTT.

This clonotype was observed many times. The chain carries TRBV7-2 and TRBJ1-2, with D uncertain. This CDR3 is 15 amino acids long. Germline V gene data show CDR1 as SGHTA and CDR2 as FQGNSA. Trimming left V 0 bases short and J 2 bases short, with 10 bases between. The CDR3 reads CASSLASSGNYGYTF. CDR3 sequence (DNA): TGTGCCAGCAGCTTAGCTTCTTCAGGAAACTATGGCTACACCTTC.

The rearrangement uses TRBV7-3 and TRBJ2-6; no definite D call. The V and J ends lost 7 bases and 3 bases respectively, with 16 bases between them. Germline loops: CDR1 SGHTA, CDR2 FQGTGA. There are 16 residues in the CDR3. The CDR3 DNA reads TGTGCCAGCACCTCCAGCCCTGGCTATGGGGCCAACGTCCTGACTTTC. Amino acids: CASTSSPGYGANVLTF.

The V call is TRBV4-3, the J call TRBJ1-5; D is perhaps TRBD1 (6 bases). Trimming cost V 0 bases and J 0 bases, with 15 bases left between them. In germline, CDR1 is LGHNA, CDR2 YSLEER. This CDR3 region has 18 residues. CDR3 amino acids: CASSQDPGQFYSNQPQHF. CDR3 in DNA: TGCGCCAGCAGCCAAGATCCCGGACAGTTCTATAGCAATCAGCCCCAGCATTTT.

As regards this clonotype: Without the conserved terminal phenylalanine or tryptophan, this CDR3 likely stems from a read error. The DNA is left out, because the CDR3 cannot be placed on it with certainty; the CDR3 is given as TCRdb lists it. The genes are TRBV15 and TRBJ1-1; the listed D gene, TRBD1, was not tested against the DNA. The CDR3 is 15 amino acids in total, end residues counted. Germline loops: CDR1 LNHNV, CDR2 YYDKDF (reference sequence). CDR3 residues: CATSSVKQGAGEASL.

The chain is built from TRBV20-1 and TRBJ2-7, with TRBD2 identical over 8 bases. From germline, CDR1 is DFQATT and CDR2 SNEGSKA (reference sequence). This CDR3 is built from 13 residues. V dropped 5 bases and J dropped 4; count of bases not matched to a gene: 7. DNA of the CDR3: TGCAGTGCTGGGAGCGGGGGTGGGTACGAGCAGTACTTC. This codes for CSAGSGGGYEQYF.